This TCR beta chain was found in a study of cytomegalovirus exposure and HLA in healthy donors. Trimming took 5 bases from V and 2 from J, leaving 14 bases between them. CDR1 and CDR2 (germline): SGHAT, FQNNGV. The CDR3 has 15 amino acids. In the PCR, 60 Vbeta and 13 Jbeta primers were used. Sequencing was performed with immunoSEQ multiplex PCR; in TCRdb, only in-frame clones are kept and a portion is missing. In the table there are some 82,000 clones, approximately 88% of which are singletons. The sequenced sample consisted of PBMCs. This receptor was obtained from a woman aged 45 to 65 in good health and CMV-seronegative. The chain recombines TRBV11-2 with TRBJ2-3; weak D call: TRBD2 (6 bases). CDR3 nucleotide sequence: TGTGCCAGCAGCCCAGGAGGAGGGGTCACAGATACGCAGTATTTT. The encoded protein is CASSPGGGVTDTQYF.